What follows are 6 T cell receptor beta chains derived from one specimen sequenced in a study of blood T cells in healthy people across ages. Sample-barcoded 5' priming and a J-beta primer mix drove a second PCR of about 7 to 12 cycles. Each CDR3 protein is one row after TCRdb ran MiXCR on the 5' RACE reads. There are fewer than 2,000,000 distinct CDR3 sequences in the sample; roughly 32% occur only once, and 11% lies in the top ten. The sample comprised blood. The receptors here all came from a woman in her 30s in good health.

In nucleotides, the CDR3 is TGTGCCAGCAGTCCCACGACGGCGGGAGAATCCGAGCAGTACTTC. This sequence encodes CASSPTTAGESEQYF. The rearrangement uses TRBV27 and TRBJ2-5, with 7 positions matching TRBD2. The last part of the DNA fits TRBJ2-7 better; the J call may be wrong. CDR1 and CDR2 (germline): MNHEY, SMNVEV (reference sequence). This CDR3 is 15 amino acids long.

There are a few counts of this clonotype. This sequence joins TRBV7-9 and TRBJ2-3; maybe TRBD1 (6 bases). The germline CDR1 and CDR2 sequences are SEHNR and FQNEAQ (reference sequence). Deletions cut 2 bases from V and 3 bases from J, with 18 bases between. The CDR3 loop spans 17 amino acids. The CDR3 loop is CASSLSWRTARTDTQYF. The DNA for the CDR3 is TGTGCCAGCAGCTTATCCTGGAGGACAGCCAGGACAGATACGCAGTATTTT. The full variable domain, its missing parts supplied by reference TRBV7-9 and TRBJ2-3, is DTGVSQNPRHKITKRGQNVTFRCDPISEHNRLYWYRQTLGQGPEFLTYFQNEAQLEKSRLLSDRFSAERPKGSFSTLEIQRTEQGDSAMYLCASSLSWRTARTDTQYFGPGTRLTVL.

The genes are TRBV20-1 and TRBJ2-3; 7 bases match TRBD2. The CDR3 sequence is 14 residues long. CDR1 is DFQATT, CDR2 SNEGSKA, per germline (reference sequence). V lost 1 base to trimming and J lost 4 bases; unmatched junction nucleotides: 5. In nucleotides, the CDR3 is TGCAGTGCTAGAGGGAAAGCGGGGCCAGATACGCAGTATTTT. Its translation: CSARGKAGPDTQYF.

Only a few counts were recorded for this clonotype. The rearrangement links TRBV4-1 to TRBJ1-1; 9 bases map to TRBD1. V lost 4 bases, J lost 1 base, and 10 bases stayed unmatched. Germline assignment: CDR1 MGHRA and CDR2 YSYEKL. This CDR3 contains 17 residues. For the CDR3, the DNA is TGCGCCAGCAGCCCTAGACAGGGGGTAGTTGAGAACACTGAAGCTTTCTTT. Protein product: CASSPRQGVVENTEAFF.

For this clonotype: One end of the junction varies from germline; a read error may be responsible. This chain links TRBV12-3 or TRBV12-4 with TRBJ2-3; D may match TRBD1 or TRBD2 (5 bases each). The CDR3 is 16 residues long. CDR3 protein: CASSTGTSAGADAQYF. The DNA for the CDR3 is TGTGCCAGCAGTACCGGGACGAGTGCGGGCGCAGATGCGCAGTATTTT.

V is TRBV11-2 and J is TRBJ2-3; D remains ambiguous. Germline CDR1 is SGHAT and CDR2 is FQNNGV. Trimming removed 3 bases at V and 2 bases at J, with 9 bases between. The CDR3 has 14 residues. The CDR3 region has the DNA TGTGCCAGCAGCTTCTTCCCCTCCACAGATACGCAGTATTTT. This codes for CASSFFPSTDTQYF. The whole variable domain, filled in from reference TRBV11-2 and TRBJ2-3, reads EAGVAQSPRYKIIEKRQSVAFWCNPISGHATLYWYQQILGQGPKLLIQFQNNGVVDDSQLPKDRFSAERLKGVDSTLKIQPAKLEDSAVYLCASSFFPSTDTQYFGPGTRLTVL.